This T cell receptor (beta chain) comes out of a study of T cells expressing NK-cell markers. Study findings and constraints: These clonotypes, the leaders elsewhere, also led the CD3+CD56-NKG2C+ fraction in a handful of donors.

Comment on this clonotype: Its matching antigen is unknown.

The CDR3 totals 12 residues. In germline, CDR1 is SGHKS, CDR2 YYEKEE (reference sequence). Following a re-call of the 5' RACE reads, TCRdb has one entry per CDR3 protein and lacks DNA. Its table lists hundreds of thousands of distinct CDR3 sequences. Sequencing was carried out using blood T cells: a sorted CD56 or NKG2C T cell subset, CD4+ or CD8+ T cells, or bulk PBMC T cells (not recorded which). The chain joins TRBV5-5 to TRBJ1-1. The clonotype originates from a woman between 18 and 69 years old in good health. The chain's CDR3 is CASSEAGSEAFF.